This T cell receptor beta chain was profiled in a study of spatial heterogeneity in lung cancer (dated by TCRdb to the late 2010s). Regarding the research as a whole: The donors were some 70 patients from the lung TRACERx cohort who had early-stage, untreated non-small cell lung cancer. In the raw uncorrected reads, each unique combination of TCR and UMI appeared more than ten times on average. Follow-up PBMC samples were sequenced whenever available, with the median time to follow-up being 2 to 3 years after resection. Both alpha and beta chains were TCR-sequenced in samples taken at surgery, namely 220 tumor regions, 64 matched nontumor lung samples and roughly 56 PBMC samples. Nonsynonymous mutation counts, determined by whole-exome sequencing of tumor tissue, were related to TCR repertoire features. Beta-chain transcripts were consistently detected in greater numbers than alpha-chain transcripts, which likely reflects a higher abundance of beta-chain transcripts. In non-small cell lung cancer, the study quantitatively compared TCR alpha and beta repertoires across several tumor regions, matched nontumor lung, and blood. Broader findings and caveats from the paper: Ubiquitous expanded tumor TCRs were detected in blood more often at tumor resection than at routine follow-up. Only around 15 patients were included in the comparisons of baseline and follow-up blood repertoires. Confirming at a functional level the hypothesis that regional TCRs recognize regional mutations was considered to require additional single-cell paired TCR alpha and beta sequencing.

Points on this clonotype: No antigen is known for it. No much larger clone is present one base from it, and per-base qualities are unavailable.

The library was built by means of 5' RACE. Instrument on record: NextSeq 500. To allow correction of PCR and sequencing errors, the TCR library protocol tagged every TCR cDNA molecule with a unique molecular identifier. Turning to the authors' computational methods: TCR identification, UMI-based error correction and CDR3 extraction were all carried out with Decombinator tools. Expanded TCRs were defined as those above a frequency of 2 per 1,000, corresponding to the top 1% of the tumor frequency distribution. Rényi diversity was computed with the R vegan package after subsampling each repertoire 100 times to 5,000 TCRs. To build CDR3 similarity networks, amino acid triplet string-kernel similarity was used, and CDR3s were connected when their pairwise similarity was above 0.82. TCRdb reanalyzed the raw reads on its own, using fastp at Q25 for trimming and MiXCR for clone calling, and kept in-frame beta chains. One record per CDR3 amino acid sequence lists the most common genes and DNA. The V and J calls here are based on TCRdb, not the publication. The sample table contains around 100,000 distinct CDR3 sequences; only one count was recorded for under 14% of them. Around 24% of the sample belongs to the ten largest clones.

At the junction V is shortened by 5 bases and J by 6 bases; bases outside the gene matches: 12. The CDR3, from cysteine to phenylalanine, totals 15 residues. The retained sequence is limited to the CDR3, 45 bases, with the frame set at the first base. Reading the germline V gene gives CDR1 SGHAT and CDR2 FQNNGV. This specimen's time point label, interpreted: blood at routine non-recurrence follow-up after resection. TCR sequencing used whole RNA extracted from tumor and nontumor lung tissue, or from cryopreserved PBMC samples, without cell sorting. Only patients for whom sufficient RNA was available from at least two tumor regions were selected for TCR sequencing.

The source of this sequence is a female donor with early-stage non-small cell lung cancer. Sequencing was performed on PBMCs, taken at follow-up. The chain links TRBV11-2 with TRBJ2-5; 7 of the junction bases match TRBD2. The nucleotide sequence is TGTGCCAGCAGCCCCTCGTCCGGGACTATAAAGACCCAGTACTTC. It encodes CASSPSSGTIKTQYF.